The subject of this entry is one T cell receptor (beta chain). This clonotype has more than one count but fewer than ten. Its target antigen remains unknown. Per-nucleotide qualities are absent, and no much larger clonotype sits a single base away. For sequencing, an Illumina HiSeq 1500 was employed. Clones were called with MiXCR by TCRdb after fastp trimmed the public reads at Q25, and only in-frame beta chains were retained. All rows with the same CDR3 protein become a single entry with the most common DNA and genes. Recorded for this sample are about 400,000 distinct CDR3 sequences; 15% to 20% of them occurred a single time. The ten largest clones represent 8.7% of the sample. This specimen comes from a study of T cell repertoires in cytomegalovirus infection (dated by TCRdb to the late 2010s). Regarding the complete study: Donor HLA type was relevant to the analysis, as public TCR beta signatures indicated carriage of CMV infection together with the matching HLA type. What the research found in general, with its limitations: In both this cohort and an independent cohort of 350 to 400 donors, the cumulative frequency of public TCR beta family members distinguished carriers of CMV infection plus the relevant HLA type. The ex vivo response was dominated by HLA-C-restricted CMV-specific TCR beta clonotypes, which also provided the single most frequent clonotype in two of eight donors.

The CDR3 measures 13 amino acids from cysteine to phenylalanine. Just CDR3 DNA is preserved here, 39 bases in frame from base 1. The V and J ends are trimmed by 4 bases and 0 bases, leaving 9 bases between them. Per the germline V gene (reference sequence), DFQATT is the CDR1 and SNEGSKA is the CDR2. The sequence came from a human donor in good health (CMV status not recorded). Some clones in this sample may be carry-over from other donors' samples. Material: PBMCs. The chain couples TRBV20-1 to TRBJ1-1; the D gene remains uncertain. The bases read TGCAGTGCTAAACAGAACATGAACACTGAAGCTTTCTTT. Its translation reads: CSAKQNMNTEAFF.